These T cell receptor beta chains were read from a single sample in a study of cytomegalovirus exposure and HLA in healthy donors. Here immunoSEQ multiplex PCR was the method, and the copy in TCRdb shows in-frame clones only, minus some. The sample lists over 250,000 clones, about nine tenths occurring once. Sequencing used PBMCs. These receptors originate from a woman in her 30s in good health and CMV-seropositive. CDR3s include the opening cysteine and the closing phenylalanine or tryptophan. A D gene is named only where the DNA matches it firmly. Clone sizes are given selectively: once, few, many, or a class where the clone is expanded.

j_call	d_call	v_call	clone_size	cdr3_nt	cdr3_aa
TRBJ1-5	NA	TRBV7-8	NA	TGTGCCAGCAGCGTCGACAGCTATCGCAATCAGCCCCAGCATTTT	CASSVDSYRNQPQHF
TRBJ1-4	NA	TRBV9	few	TGTGCCAGCAGCCGCTCGGGACTTAATAATGAAAAACTGTTTTTT	CASSRSGLNNEKLFF
TRBJ2-1	TRBD2	TRBV6-1	NA	TGTGCCAGCAGTGATCGACTAGCGGGGGGTAGCGATGAGCAGTTCTTC	CASSDRLAGGSDEQFF
TRBJ2-7	TRBD2	TRBV28	NA	TGTGCCAGCAGTTTCCCCTTTAGGCTAGCGGTCTACGAGCAGTACTTC	CASSFPFRLAVYEQYF
TRBJ2-1	NA	TRBV18	NA	TGTGCCAGCTCAAGGGGTAGCGATGAGCAGTTCTTC	CASSRGSDEQFF
TRBJ1-6	NA	TRBV28	NA	TGTGCCAGCAGTTCACCCACCGTCGGGTTGACCAATAATTCACCCCTCCACTTT	CASSSPTVGLTNNSPLHF
TRBJ1-2	NA	TRBV4-2	NA	TGTGCCAGCAGCCAAGATTTAGGGGCTTCCTATGGCTACACCTTC	CASSQDLGASYGYTF
TRBJ1-5	NA	TRBV30	NA	TGTGCCTGGAGCGCCCCGGGGGGTCAGCCCCAGCATTTT	CAWSAPGGQPQHF
TRBJ1-2	TRBD1	TRBV28	few	TGTGCCAGCAGCCTCCGGGACAGGGGAGTTTCTGGCTATGGCTACACCTTC	CASSLRDRGVSGYGYTF
TRBJ2-3	NA	TRBV2	NA	TGTGCCAGCGTCAGGACAGTCAGCACAGATACGCAGTATTTT	CASVRTVSTDTQYF
TRBJ1-2	NA	TRBV6-6	many	TGTGCCAGCAGTTACTCGAGACAGGATGGCTACACCTTC	CASSYSRQDGYTF
TRBJ2-7	NA	TRBV30	NA	TGTGCCTGGAGTGTGAGTACGGGCTACGAGCAGTACTTC	CAWSVSTGYEQYF
TRBJ1-2	TRBD1	TRBV4-3	NA	TGCGCCAGCAGCCAAGATCTGTATGGGGACAGGGGAAGGAGCGGTGGCTACACCTTC	CASSQDLYGDRGRSGGYTF
TRBJ1-3	NA	TRBV4-3	once	TGCGCCAGCAGCCACGATGAAAATTTTGGAAACACCATATATTTT	CASSHDENFGNTIYF
TRBJ2-6	NA	TRBV2	once	TGTGCCAGCAGCCAGGGCGCTGGGGCCAACGTCCTGACTTTC	CASSQGAGANVLTF
TRBJ2-7	TRBD1	TRBV4-1	once	TGCGCCAGCAGCCAACCGGGACAGGCATTTTACAGGGCCCCCCTGGAGCAGTACTTC	CASSQPGQAFYRAPLEQYF
TRBJ1-2	NA	TRBV7-2	once	TGTGCCAGCAGCTTTCCGAACACAGGCTACACCTTC	CASSFPNTGYTF
TRBJ1-4	NA	TRBV18	NA	TGTGCCAGCTCACTCAACCCTGGCACAGGGAATGAAAAACTGTTTTTT	CASSLNPGTGNEKLFF
TRBJ1-2	NA	TRBV6-5	once	TGTGCCAGTTTCGGTGGGGAAAAGGGACTACGGGGCTACACCTTC	CASFGGEKGLRGYTF
TRBJ2-1	TRBD2	TRBV7-6	NA	TGTGCCAGCAGCTTAGAGGTCACTAGCGGGGGGGGCAATGAGCAGTTCTTC	CASSLEVTSGGGNEQFF
TRBJ1-2	TRBD1	TRBV28	NA	TGTGCCAGCAGCCCGACCATCTGGACAGGTCAGAACTATGGCTACACCTTC	CASSPTIWTGQNYGYTF
TRBJ2-3	NA	TRBV7-2	NA	TGTGCCAGCAGCTTAGCGGGGGAGGATACGCAGTATTTT	CASSLAGEDTQYF
TRBJ2-1	NA	TRBV5-4	NA	TGTGCCAGCAGCAGATCTTTTGGGGAACACAATGAGCAGTTCTTC	CASSRSFGEHNEQFF
TRBJ1-6	NA	TRBV11-2	NA	TGTGCCAGCAGCTTTCGACAGTTGGGCTCCTATAATTCACCCCTCCACTTT	CASSFRQLGSYNSPLHF
TRBJ2-3	NA	TRBV5-1	NA	TGCGCCAGCAGCTTGGTTCGGGGGAGGACAGATACGCAGTATTTT	CASSLVRGRTDTQYF
TRBJ2-7	NA	TRBV4-1	NA	TGCGCCAGCAGCCAACAATTTTTCGGGATGGGGGGCGAGCAGTACTTC	CASSQQFFGMGGEQYF
TRBJ1-5	NA	TRBV19	NA	TGTGCCAGTAGTATAGTGTCTGGGCAGGGGCCCCAGACCCAGCATTTT	CASSIVSGQGPQTQHF
TRBJ1-5	NA	TRBV2	NA	TGTGCCAGCAGGAGTTCGACCCGAATACTCAATCAGCCCCAGCATTTT	CASRSSTRILNQPQHF
TRBJ1-1	NA	TRBV30	NA	TGTGCCTGGAAGGGAGAGATCCTCACTGAAGCTTTCTTT	CAWKGEILTEAFF
TRBJ2-3	NA	TRBV18	NA	TGTGCCAGCTCACCAAAACTCCGCACAGATACGCAGTATTTT	CASSPKLRTDTQYF